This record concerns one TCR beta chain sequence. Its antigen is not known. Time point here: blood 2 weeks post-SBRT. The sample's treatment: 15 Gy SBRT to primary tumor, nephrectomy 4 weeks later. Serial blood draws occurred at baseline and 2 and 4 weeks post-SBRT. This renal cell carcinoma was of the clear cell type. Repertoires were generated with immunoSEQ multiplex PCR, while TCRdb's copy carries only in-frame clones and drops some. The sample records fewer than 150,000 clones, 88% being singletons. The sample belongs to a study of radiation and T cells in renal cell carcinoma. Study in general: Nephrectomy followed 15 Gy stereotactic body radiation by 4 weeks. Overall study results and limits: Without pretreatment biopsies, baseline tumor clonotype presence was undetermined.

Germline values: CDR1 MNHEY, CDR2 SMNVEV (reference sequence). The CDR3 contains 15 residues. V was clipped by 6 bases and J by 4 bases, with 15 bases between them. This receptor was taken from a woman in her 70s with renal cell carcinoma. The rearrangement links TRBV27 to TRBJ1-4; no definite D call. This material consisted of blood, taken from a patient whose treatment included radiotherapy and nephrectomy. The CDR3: CASSRSGVLNEKLFF. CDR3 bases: TGTGCCAGCAGCCGCAGTGGGGTGCTTAATGAAAAACTGTTTTTT.